The entry below gives a single T cell receptor beta chain sequence along with its context. Only a few counts were recorded for this clone. It lacks a known antigen. No quality values exist for individual bases; no much larger clone is one base distant. This entry comes from a study of blood T cell repertoires in COVID-19 (dated by TCRdb to 2020 to 2021). Turning to the overall study: Samples from collaborators originated in the United States, Italy and Spain and spanned both the acute and convalescent phases of COVID-19. The material from the prospective study consisted of cDNA or gDNA derived from T cells, B-cell-depleted T cells, or PBMCs. The samples were drawn from the first 160 participants of the ongoing ImmuneRACE study and from some 1,300 subjects provided by 6 global collaborators. The repertoires were made available in a free public database intended to serve as a resource for research on the immune response to SARS-CoV-2. Where available, HLA class I and class II types were obtained from metadata supplied by the sample provider rather than from assay-based typing. A de-identified subject ID, COVID-19 status, age in years and sex were almost always included in the sample metadata. Subjects who had been exposed to COVID-19, were actively infected with it, or had recovered from it provided the deeply sampled blood TCRbeta repertoires that made up the dataset.

Broader findings and caveats from the paper: The amount of clinical and demographic metadata varied by source and participant and was provided uncurated.

TCRbeta CDR3 regions were amplified from genomic DNA by means of the immunoSEQ Assay, a bias-controlled multiplex PCR. Per the source publication's procedure: Within the assay, amplification of reference gene primers was used to estimate how many nucleated cells each sample contained. To quantify the absolute abundance of each unique TCRbeta CDR3 rearrangement, sequence reads were collapsed and filtered. For each sample, productive Simpson clonality was calculated by taking the square root of Simpson's diversity index across productive rearrangements. TCRdb holds this immuneACCESS table with in-frame rearrangements only. Some clones are missing; in checked studies, unresolved V genes explain under half, and the rest has no known cause. The DNA gave D and trimming, while V, J and clone size come from that table. In all, the sample holds around 200,000 clones, and 87% of those were seen once. Approximately 6.2% of the sample comes from the top ten.

Between the V and J ends, shortened by 7 bases and 2 bases respectively, the junction contains 9 bases. The CDR3 runs 13 residues from the cysteine to the phenylalanine. Here the CDR3 DNA is all that survives: 39 bases in frame from base 1. Reading the germline V gene (reference sequence) gives CDR1 MNHNY and CDR2 SVGAGI. Another Seattle source contributed samples from volunteer blood donors who had recovered from COVID-19. Collaborating institutions collected whole blood in K2EDTA tubes following their own protocols. For TCRbeta analysis, collaborator samples were shipped as frozen whole blood, as isolated PBMCs, or as DNA extracted from either sample type.

The receptor comes from a man aged 55 to 70 who had recovered from COVID-19. The sample was peripheral blood. The rearranged chain carries TRBV6-6 and TRBJ1-3, with no reliable assignment of the D segment. The nucleotide sequence reads as follows: TGTGCCAGCAATACGGGGACTGGAAACACCATATATTTT. Its protein product is CASNTGTGNTIYF.